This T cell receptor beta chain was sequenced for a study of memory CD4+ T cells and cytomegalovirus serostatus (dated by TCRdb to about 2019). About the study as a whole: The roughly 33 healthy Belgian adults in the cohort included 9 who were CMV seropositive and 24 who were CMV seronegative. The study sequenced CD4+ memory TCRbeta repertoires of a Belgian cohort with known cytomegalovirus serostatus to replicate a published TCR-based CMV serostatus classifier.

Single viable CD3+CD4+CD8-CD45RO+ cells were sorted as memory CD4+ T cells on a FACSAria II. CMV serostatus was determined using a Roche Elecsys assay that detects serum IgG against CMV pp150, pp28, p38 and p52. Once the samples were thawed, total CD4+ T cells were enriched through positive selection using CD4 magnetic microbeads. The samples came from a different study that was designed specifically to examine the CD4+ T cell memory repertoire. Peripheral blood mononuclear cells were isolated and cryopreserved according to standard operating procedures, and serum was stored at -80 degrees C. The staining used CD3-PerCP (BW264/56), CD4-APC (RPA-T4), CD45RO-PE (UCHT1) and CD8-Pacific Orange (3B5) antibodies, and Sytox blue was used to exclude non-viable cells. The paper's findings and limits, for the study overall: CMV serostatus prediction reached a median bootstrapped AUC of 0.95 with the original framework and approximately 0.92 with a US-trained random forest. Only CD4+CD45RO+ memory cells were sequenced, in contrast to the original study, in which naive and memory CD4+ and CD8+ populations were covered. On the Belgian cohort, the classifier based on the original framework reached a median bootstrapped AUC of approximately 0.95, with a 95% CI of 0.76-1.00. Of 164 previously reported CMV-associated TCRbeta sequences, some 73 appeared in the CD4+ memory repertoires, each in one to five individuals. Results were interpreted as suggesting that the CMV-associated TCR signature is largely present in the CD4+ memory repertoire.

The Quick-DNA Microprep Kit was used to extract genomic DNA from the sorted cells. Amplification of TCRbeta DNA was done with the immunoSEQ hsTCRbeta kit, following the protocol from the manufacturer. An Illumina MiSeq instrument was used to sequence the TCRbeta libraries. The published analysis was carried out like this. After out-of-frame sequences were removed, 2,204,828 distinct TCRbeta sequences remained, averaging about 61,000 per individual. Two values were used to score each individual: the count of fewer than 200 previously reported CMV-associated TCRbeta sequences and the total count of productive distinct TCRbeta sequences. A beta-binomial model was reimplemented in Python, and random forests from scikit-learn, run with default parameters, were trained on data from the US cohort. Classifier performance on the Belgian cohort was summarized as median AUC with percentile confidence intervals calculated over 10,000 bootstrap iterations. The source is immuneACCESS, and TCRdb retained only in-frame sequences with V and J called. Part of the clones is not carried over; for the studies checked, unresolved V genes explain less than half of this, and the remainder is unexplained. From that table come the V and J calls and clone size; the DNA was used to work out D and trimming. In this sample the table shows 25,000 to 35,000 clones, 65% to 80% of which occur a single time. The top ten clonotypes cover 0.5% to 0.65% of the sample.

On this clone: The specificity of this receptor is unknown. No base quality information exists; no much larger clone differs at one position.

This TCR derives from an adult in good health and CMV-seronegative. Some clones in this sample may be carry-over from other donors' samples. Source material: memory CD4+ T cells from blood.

The nucleotides are TGTGCCAGCAGCTTTAGACAACGGACCTTCAGGGGCACTGAAGCTTTCTTT. Its product reads: CASSFRQRTFRGTEAFF. The rearrangement combines TRBV11-2 with TRBJ1-1; a weak D assignment points to TRBD1 (6 bases agree). V lost 3 bases and J lost 4 bases; the stretch between them is 21 bases long. In the germline V gene, CDR1 corresponds to SGHAT and CDR2 to FQNNGV. The CDR3 measures 17 amino acids from cysteine to phenylalanine. This entry keeps only the CDR3 DNA: 51 bases, framed from base 1.